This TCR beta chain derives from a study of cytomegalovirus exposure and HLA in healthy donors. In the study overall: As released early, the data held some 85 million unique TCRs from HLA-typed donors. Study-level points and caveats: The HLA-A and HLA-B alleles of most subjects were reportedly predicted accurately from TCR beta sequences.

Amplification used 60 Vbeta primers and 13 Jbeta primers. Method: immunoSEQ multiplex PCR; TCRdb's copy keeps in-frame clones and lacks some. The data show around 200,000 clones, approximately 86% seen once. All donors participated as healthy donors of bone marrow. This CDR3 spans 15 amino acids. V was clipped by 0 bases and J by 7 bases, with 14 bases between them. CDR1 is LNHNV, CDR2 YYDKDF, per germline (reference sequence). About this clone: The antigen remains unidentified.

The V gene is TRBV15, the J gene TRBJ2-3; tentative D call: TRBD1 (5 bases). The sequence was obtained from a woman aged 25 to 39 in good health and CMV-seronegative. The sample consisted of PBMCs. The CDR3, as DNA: TGTGCCACCAGCAGAGACGCCCTAGGGGAATATACGCAGTATTTT. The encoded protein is CATSRDALGEYTQYF.